This T cell receptor beta chain was documented in a study of T cell responses to AZD1222 COVID-19 vaccine. The protocol was immunoSEQ multiplex PCR, while the TCRdb copy is restricted to in-frame clones and leaves out a portion. The sample lists about 99,000 clones, roughly 86% occurring once. This TCR came from an adult who received the MenACWY meningococcal vaccine as a control. Sequencing was performed on peripheral blood, taken 28 days after the second dose of the MenACWY control vaccine.

The CDR3 loop reads CSASKGDSGSYEQYF. CDR3 DNA sequence: TGCAGTGCTAGTAAGGGGGACAGTGGGTCCTACGAGCAGTACTTC. The J gene is TRBJ2-7, the V gene TRBV20-1; 7 nucleotides match TRBD1. Germline values: CDR1 DFQATT, CDR2 SNEGSKA (reference sequence). The CDR3 is 15 amino acids. V shed 3 bases, J shed 1 base, and the junction held 9 bases outside the gene matches.